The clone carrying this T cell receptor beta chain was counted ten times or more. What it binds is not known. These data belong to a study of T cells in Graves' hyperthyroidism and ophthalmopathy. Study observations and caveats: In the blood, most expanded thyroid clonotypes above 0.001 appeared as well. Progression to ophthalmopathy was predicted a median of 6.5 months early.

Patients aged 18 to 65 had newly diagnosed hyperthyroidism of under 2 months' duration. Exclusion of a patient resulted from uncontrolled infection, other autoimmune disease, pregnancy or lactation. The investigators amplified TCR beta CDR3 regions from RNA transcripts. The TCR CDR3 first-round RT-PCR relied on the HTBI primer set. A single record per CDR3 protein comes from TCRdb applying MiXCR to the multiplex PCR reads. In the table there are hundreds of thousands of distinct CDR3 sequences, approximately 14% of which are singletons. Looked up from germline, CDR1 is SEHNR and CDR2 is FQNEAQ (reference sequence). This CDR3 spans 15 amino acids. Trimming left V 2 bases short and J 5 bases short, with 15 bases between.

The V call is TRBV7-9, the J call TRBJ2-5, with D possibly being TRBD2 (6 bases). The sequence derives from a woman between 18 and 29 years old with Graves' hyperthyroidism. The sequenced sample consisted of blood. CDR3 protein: CASSLFWEAGETQYF. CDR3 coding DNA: TGTGCCAGCAGCTTATTCTGGGAGGCAGGGGAGACCCAGTACTTC. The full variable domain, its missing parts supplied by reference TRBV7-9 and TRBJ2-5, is DTGVSQNPRHKITKRGQNVTFRCDPISEHNRLYWYRQTLGQGPEFLTYFQNEAQLEKSRLLSDRFSAERPKGSFSTLEIQRTEQGDSAMYLCASSLFWEAGETQYFGPGTRLLVL.